This paragraph covers one TCR beta chain sequence. Its antigen is unknown. Treatment given: over 15 received Ad26.COV2.S at low or high dose, single or two shots; several received placebo; per-sample allocation not given. Material that was analyzed had been drawn on day 63 after the first vaccine or placebo injection. Participants' vaccine, an Ad26 vector, delivered Wuhan-strain SARS-CoV-2 spike. V dropped 7 bases and J dropped 4 bases, with 7 bases sitting between them. The germline CDR1 and CDR2 sequences are LNHDA and SQIVND (reference sequence). CDR3 length equals 11 residues. Sequencing was performed with immunoSEQ multiplex PCR; in TCRdb, only in-frame clones are kept and a portion is missing. The table shows a few hundred thousand clones, with around 90% occurring only once. The data belong to a study of Ad26.COV2.S vaccination and SARS-CoV-2 variants. In the study overall: Ad26.COV2.S arm of COV1001 included the donor.

Notes on the study in general: Compared with placebo recipients, vaccine recipients had higher spike-specific TCR breadth.

The clonotype was recovered from a person aged 18 to 65 who received the Ad26.COV2.S COVID-19 vaccine or a placebo. The sample consisted of peripheral blood, taken in a trial of Ad26.COV2.S vaccine versus placebo. This chain uses TRBV19 with TRBJ1-1, with D unresolved. In nucleotides, the CDR3 is TGTGCCAGTAATCGGGCCACTGAAGCTTTCTTT. Translation: CASNRATEAFF.